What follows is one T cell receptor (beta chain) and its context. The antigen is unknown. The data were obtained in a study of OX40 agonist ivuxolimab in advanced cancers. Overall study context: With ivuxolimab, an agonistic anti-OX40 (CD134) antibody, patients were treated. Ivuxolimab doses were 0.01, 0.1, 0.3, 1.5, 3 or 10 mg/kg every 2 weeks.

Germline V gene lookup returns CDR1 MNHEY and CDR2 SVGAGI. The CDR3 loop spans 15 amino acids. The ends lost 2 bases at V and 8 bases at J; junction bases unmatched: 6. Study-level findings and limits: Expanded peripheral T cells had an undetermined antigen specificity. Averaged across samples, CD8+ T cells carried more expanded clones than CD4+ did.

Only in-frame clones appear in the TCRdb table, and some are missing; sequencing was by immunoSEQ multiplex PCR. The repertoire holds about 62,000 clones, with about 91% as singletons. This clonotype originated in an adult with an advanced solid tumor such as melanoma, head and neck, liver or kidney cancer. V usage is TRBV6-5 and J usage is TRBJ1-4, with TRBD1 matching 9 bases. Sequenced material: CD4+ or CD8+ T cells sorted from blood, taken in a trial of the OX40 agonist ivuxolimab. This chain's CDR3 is CASSYDYRGQEKLFF. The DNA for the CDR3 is TGTGCCAGCAGTTACGATTACAGGGGGCAGGAAAAACTGTTTTTT.